Detailed here is one T cell receptor (beta chain). Its specificity is not known. The data originate from a study of PD-1 blockade in classical Hodgkin lymphoma. Points from the study as a whole: Relapsed/refractory patients reportedly had lower baseline diversity than newly diagnosed patients. Whatever underlies the repertoire differences (possibly disease activity or prior therapy) remains undefined. TCR diversity rose significantly by C4D1 in CD4+ but not CD8+ cells.

The CDR3 has 13 residues. Between the trimmed V and J ends, which lost 3 bases and 1 base, there was a span of 7 bases. Looked up from germline, CDR1 is SGDLS and CDR2 is YYNGEE. After autologous stem cell transplantation all patients relapsed, and prior brentuximab vedotin exposure differed between cohorts. Sequencing used immunoSEQ multiplex PCR; TCRdb keeps in-frame clones, though not all of them. The sample shows more than 90,000 clones, more than 80% of them seen only once. Sequenced material: peripheral blood mononuclear cells (PBMCs), taken before the second cycle of nivolumab. The TCR comes from a human donor with classical Hodgkin lymphoma. The chain recombines TRBV9 with TRBJ2-5, with D perhaps being TRBD1 or TRBD2 (5 bases each). CDR3 in amino acids: CASSAGGQETQYF. As DNA, the CDR3 is TGTGCCAGCAGCGCTGGGGGCCAAGAGACCCAGTACTTC.